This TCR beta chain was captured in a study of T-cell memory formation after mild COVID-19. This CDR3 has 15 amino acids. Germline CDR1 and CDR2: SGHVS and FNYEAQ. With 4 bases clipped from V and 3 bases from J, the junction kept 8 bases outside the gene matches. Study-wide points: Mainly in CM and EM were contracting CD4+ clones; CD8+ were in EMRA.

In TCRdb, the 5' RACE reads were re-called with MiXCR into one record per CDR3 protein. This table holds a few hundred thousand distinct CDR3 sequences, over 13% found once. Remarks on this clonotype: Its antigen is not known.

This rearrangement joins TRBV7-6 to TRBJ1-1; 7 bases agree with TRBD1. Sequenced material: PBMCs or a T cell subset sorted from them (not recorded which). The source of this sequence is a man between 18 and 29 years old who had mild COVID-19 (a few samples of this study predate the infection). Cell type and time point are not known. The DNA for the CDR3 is TGTGCCAGCAGCTCCACAGGGGTATGGGACACTGAAGCTTTCTTT. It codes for CASSSTGVWDTEAFF.